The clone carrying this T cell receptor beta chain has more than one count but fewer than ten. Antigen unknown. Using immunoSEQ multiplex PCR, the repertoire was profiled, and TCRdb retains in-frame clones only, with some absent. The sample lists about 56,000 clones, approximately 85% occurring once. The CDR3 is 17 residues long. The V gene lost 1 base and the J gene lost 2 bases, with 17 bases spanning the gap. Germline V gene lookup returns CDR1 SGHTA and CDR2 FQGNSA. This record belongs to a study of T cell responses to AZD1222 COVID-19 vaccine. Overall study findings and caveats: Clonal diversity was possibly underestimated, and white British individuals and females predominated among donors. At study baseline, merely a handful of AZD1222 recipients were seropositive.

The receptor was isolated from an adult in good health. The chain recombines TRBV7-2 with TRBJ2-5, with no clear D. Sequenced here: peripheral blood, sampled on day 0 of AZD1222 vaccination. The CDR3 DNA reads TGTGCCAGCAGCTTAGTTCGCGGTATCACCAGTCAAGAGACCCAGTACTTC. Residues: CASSLVRGITSQETQYF.